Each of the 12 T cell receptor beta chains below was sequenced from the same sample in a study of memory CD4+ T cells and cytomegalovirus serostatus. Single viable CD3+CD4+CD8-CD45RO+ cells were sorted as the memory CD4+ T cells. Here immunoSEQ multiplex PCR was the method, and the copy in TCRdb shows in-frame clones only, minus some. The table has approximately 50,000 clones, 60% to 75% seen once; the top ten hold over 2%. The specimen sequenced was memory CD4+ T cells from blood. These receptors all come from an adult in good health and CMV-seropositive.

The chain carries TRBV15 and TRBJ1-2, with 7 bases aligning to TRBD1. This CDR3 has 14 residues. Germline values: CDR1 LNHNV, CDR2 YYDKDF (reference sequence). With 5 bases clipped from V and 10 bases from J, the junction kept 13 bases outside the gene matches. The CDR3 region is CATSELRQGLDYTF. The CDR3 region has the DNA TGTGCCACCAGCGAGTTAAGACAGGGCCTCGACTACACCTTC.

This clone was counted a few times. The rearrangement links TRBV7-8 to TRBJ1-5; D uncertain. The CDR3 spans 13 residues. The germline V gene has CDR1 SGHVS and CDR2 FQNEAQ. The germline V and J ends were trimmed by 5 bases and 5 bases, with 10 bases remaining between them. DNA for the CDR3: TGTGCCAGCAGCCCTTTCATGGATCAGCCCCAGCATTTT. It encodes CASSPFMDQPQHF.

The CDR3 sequence is CASSLLNEQFF. The CDR3, as DNA: TGTGCCAGCAGTTTACTCAATGAGCAGTTCTTC. The rearrangement joins TRBV28 to TRBJ2-1, with D unresolved. Trimming removed 2 bases from V and 6 bases from J, with 2 bases in between. CDR3 size: 11 residues. Germline CDR1 and CDR2: MDHEN and SYDVKM.

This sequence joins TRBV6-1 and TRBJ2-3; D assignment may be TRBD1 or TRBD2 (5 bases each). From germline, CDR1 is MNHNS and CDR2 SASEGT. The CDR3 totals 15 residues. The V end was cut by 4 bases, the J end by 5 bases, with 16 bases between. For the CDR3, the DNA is TGTGCCAGCAGTGTGGACTTTAGGGGTCTAGATACGCAGTATTTT. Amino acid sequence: CASSVDFRGLDTQYF.

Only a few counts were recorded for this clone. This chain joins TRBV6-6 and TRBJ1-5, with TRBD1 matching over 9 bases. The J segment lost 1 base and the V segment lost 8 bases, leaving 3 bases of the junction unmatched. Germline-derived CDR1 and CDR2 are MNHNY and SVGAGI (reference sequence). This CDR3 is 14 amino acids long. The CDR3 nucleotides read TGTGCCAGCCAGACAGGGGGGAGCAATCAGCCCCAGCATTTT. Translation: CASQTGGSNQPQHF.

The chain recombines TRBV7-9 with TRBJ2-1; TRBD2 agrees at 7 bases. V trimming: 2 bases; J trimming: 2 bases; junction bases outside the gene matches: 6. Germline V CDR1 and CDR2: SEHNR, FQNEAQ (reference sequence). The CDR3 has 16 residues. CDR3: CASSLSSSGAYNEQFF. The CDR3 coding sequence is TGTGCCAGCAGCTTAAGTTCTAGCGGTGCCTACAATGAGCAGTTCTTC.

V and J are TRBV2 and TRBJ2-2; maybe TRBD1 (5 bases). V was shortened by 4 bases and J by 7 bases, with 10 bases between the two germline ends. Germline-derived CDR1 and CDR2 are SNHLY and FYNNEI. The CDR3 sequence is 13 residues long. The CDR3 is CASSGPGHGELFF. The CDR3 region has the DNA TGTGCCAGCAGTGGCCCAGGGCACGGGGAGCTGTTTTTT.

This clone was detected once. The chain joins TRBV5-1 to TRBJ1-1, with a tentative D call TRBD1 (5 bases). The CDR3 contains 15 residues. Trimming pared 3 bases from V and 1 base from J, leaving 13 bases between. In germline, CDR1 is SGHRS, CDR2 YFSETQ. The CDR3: CASSSLPGQNTEAFF. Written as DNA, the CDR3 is TGCGCCAGCAGCTCACTTCCCGGACAGAACACTGAAGCTTTCTTT.

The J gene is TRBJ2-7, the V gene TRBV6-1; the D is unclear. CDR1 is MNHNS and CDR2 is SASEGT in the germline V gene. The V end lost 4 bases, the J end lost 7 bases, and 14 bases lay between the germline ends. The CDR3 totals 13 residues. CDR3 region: CASSATFSTEQYV. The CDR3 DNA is TGTGCCAGCAGTGCAACTTTTTCTACGGAGCAGTACGTC.

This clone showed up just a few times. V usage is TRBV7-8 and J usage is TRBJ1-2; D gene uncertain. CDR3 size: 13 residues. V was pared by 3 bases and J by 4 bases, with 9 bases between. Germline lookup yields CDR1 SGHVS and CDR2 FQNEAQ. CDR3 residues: CASSFDGLYGYTF. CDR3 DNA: TGTGCCAGCAGCTTCGACGGCCTCTATGGCTACACCTTC.

Written as DNA, the CDR3 is TGTGCCAGCAGTGATCAGGGTCGGGGCTATGGCTACACCTTC. It specifies CASSDQGRGYGYTF. The genes are TRBV2 and TRBJ1-2; perhaps TRBD1 as D (5 bases). Germline-derived CDR1 and CDR2 are SNHLY and FYNNEI. Trimming took off 3 bases at V and 4 bases at J, with 12 bases between the two ends. The CDR3 is made up of 14 amino acids.

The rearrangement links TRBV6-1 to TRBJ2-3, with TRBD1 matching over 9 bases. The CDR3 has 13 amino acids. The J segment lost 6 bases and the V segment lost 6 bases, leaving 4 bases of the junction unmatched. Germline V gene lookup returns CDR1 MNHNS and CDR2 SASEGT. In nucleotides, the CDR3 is TGTGCCAGCAGGGACAGGGGTGGGGATACGCAGTATTTT. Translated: CASRDRGGDTQYF.